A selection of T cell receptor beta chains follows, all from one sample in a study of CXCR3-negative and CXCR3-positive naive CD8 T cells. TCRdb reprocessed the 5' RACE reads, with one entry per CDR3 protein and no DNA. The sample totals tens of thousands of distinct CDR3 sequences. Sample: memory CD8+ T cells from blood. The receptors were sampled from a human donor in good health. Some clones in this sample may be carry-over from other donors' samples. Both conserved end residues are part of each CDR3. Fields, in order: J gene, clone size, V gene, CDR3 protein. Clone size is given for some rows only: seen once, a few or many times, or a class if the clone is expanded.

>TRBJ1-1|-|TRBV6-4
CASSPELNTEAFF
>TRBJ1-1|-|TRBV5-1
CASSPRTSMNTEAFF
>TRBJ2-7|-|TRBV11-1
CASSGTGNKYEQYF
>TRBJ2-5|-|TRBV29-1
CSVEMASETQYF
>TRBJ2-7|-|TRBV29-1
CSVEPHVPGMYEQYF
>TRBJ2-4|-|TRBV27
CASSFEGTGKNIQYF
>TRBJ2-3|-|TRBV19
CASTQGMNPDTQYF
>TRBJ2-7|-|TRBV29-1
CSVESLFSGEYEQYF
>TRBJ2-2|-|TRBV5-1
CASSFSGQGAGTGELFF
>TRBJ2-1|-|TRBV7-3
CASSVDRDSYNEQFF
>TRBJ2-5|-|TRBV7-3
CASSEGLGSQETQYF
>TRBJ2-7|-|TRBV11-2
CASSLGVGYYEQYF
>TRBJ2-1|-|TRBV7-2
CASSLTSGAYNEQFF
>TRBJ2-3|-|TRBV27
CASSPAREGTDTQYF
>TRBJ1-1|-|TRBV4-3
CASSQVQENTEAFF
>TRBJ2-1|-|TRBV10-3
CAISEVTSGGAAYNEQFF
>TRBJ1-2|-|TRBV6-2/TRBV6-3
CASRPTGTGDNYGYTF
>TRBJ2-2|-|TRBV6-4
CASSDSSSGATGELFF
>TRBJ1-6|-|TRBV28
CASSLSNSPLHF
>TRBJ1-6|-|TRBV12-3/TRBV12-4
CASSPTAGTGGLHF
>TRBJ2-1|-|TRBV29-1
CSVGQGLSSGMYNEQFF
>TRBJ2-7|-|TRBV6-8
CASSYDRCWDEQYF
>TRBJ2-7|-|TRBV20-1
CSAPPTSGGRYEQYF
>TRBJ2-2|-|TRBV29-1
CSVRPYTGELFF
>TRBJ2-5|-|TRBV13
CASSSTPGPGETQYF
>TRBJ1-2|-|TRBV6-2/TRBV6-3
CASSPGQGLVDGYTF
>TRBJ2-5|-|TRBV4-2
CASSQSTSGGAAETQYF
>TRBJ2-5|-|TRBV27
CASKTSEETQYF
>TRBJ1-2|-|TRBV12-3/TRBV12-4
CASDSRDRGSFDGYTF
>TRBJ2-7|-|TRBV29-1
CSVEGDTYEQYF
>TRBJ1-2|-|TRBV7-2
CASSFGTGRDYTF
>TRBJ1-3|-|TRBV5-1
CASSSDRGAGNTIYF
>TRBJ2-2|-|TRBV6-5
CASSKTGLANTGELFF
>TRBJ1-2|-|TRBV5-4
CASSPSADNYGYTF
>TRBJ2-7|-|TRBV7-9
CASSLGGLAVYEQYF
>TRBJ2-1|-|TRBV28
CASTGLAQNNEQFF
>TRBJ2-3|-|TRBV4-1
CASSSGPLDTQYF
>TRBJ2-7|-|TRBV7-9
CASSLVGTTHYEQYF
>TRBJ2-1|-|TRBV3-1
CASMEGGDNEQFF
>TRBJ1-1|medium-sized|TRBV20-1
CSAATGDTEAFF
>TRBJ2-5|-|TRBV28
CASSFLAGGSETQYF
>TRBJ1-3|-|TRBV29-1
CSVESDSGNTIYF